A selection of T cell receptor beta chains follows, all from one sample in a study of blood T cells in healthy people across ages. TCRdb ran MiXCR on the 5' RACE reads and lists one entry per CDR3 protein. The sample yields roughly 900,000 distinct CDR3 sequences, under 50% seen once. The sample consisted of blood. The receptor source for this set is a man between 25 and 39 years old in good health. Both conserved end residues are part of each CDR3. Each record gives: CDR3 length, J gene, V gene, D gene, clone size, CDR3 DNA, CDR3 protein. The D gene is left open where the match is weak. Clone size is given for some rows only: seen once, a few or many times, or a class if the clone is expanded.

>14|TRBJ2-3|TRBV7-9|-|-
TGTGCCGGATCTCGGGAGCTCAGCACAGATACGCAGTATTTT
CAGSRELSTDTQYF
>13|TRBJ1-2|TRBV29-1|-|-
TGCAGCGTTGCGGGACGGACCCCCTATGGCTACACCTTC
CSVAGRTPYGYTF
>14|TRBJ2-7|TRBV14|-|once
TGTGCCAGCAGCCGGGACACCACGTCCTACGAGCAGTACTTC
CASSRDTTSYEQYF
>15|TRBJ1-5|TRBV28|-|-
TGTGCCAGCAGTCCCCGCGGACAGAGCAATCAGCCCCAGCATTTT
CASSPRGQSNQPQHF
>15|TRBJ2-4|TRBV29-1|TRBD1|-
TGCAGCGTTGGGGACAGTGGGCCAGCCAAAAACATTCAGTACTTC
CSVGDSGPAKNIQYF
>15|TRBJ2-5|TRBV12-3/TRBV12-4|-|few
TGTGCCAGCAGCAACCCCAGGGGTCTTCGAGAGACCCAGTACTTC
CASSNPRGLRETQYF
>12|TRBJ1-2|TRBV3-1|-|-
TGTGCCAGCAGCACCGGCCTGTCTGGCTACACCTTC
CASSTGLSGYTF
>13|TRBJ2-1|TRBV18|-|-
TGTGCCGGGGTGCGTAGCTCCTACAATGAGCAGTTCTTC
CAGVRSSYNEQFF
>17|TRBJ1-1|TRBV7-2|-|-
TGTGCCAGCAGCTTGCTACAGGGTACTCCCCGGGGCACTGAAGCTTTCTTT
CASSLLQGTPRGTEAFF
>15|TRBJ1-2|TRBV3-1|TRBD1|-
TGTGCCAGCAGCCTTCGGACAGGGGCTAACTATGGCTACACCTTC
CASSLRTGANYGYTF
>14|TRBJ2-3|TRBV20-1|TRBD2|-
TGCAGTGCTAGCGTAGCGGGGGGAACAGATACGCAGTATTTT
CSASVAGGTDTQYF
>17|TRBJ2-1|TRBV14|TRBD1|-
TGTGCCAGCAGCCAAGAAAAGGGGACAGGAGAGTCCAATGAGCAGTTCTTC
CASSQEKGTGESNEQFF
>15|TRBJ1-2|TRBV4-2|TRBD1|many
TGTGCCAGCAGCCAAGATCTGGGACAGATCTATGGCTACACCTTC
CASSQDLGQIYGYTF
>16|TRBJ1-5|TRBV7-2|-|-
TGTGCCAGCAGCTTAGTCGGGGCGGCTACGGGACAGCCCCAGCATTTT
CASSLVGAATGQPQHF
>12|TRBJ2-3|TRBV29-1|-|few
TGCAGCGTTGACGGTGACACAGATACGCAGTATTTT
CSVDGDTDTQYF
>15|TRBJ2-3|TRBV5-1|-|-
TGCGCCAGCAGCTCCCCGGACTGGGGCACAGATACGCAGTATTTT
CASSSPDWGTDTQYF
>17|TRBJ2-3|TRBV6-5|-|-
TGTGCCAGCAGTTACTCGATTTCAGGAGATGAGACAGATACGCAGTATTTT
CASSYSISGDETDTQYF
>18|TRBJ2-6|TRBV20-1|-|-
TGCAGTGCTAGAGGGCAGCCCAGACGCGACTCTGGGGCCAACGTCCTGACTTTC
CSARGQPRRDSGANVLTF
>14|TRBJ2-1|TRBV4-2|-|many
TGTGCCAGCAGCCAAGATCGCTACTACAATGAGCAGTTCTTC
CASSQDRYYNEQFF
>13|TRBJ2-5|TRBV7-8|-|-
TGTGCCAGCAGCGCCAAGTACCAAGAGACCCAGTACTTC
CASSAKYQETQYF
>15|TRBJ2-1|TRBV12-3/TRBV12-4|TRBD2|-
TGTGCCAGCCAACTAGCGGGGGGCGGTTACAATGAGCAGTTCTTC
CASQLAGGGYNEQFF
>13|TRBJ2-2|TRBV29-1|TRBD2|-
TGCAGCGTTGCCGGGGGGGCCACCGGGGAGCTGTTTTTT
CSVAGGATGELFF
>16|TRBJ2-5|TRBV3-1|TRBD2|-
TGTGCCAGCAGCCGAATTAGCGGGGGGGCCTTGGAGACCCAGTACTTC
CASSRISGGALETQYF
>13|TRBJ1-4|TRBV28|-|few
TGTGCCAGCACGGAAGGCTCCTACGAAAAACTGTTTTTT
CASTEGSYEKLFF
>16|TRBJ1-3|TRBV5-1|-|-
TGCGCCAGCAGCTTGGGGCCGGTACTCTCTGGAAACACCATATATTTT
CASSLGPVLSGNTIYF
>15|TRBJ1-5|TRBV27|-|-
TGTGCCACCTCACTTGTGAGGGGGAGCAATCAGCCCCAGCATTTT
CATSLVRGSNQPQHF
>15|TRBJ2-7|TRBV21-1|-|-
TGTGCCAGCAGCTCGAAGAGGACAGCCCCCTACGAGCAGTACTTC
CASSSKRTAPYEQYF
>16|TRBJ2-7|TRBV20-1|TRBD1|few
TGCAGTGCTTCACCCCGACAGGGGACAAGCTCCTACGAGCAGTACTTC
CSASPRQGTSSYEQYF
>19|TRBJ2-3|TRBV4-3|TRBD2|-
TGCGCCAGCAGCCAAGCGTGGGCTAGCGGGGGCCCTAGCACAGATACGCAGTATTTT
CASSQAWASGGPSTDTQYF
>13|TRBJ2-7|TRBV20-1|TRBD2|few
TGCAGTGCTCAGGGACTAGCCTATTACGAGCAGTACTTC
CSAQGLAYYEQYF
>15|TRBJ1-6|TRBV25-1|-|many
TGTGCCAGCGGAAAGATCGACCCGGCCGGTTCACCCCTCCACTTT
CASGKIDPAGSPLHF
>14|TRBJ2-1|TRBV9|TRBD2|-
TGTGCCAGCAGCGCCGTTGGCGGGAGTGATGAGCAGTTCTTC
CASSAVGGSDEQFF
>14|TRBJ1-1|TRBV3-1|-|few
TGTGCCAGCAGCCAGACGACAGGGAACACTGAAGCTTTCTTT
CASSQTTGNTEAFF
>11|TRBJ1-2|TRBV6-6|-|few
TGTGCCAGCGGATATGTTGGGGGCTACACCTTC
CASGYVGGYTF
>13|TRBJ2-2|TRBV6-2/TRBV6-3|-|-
TGTGCCAGCAGCGGGACGGGGACCGGGGAGCTGTTTTTT
CASSGTGTGELFF
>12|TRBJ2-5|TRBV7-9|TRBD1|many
TGTGCCAGCAGCTTGGACAGGGAGACCCAGTACTTC
CASSLDRETQYF
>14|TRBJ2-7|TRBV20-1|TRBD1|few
TGCAGTGCTAGGGTGGACAGGGGGGCCTACGAGCAGTACTTC
CSARVDRGAYEQYF